The 25 T cell receptor beta chains below come from one sample, sequenced in a study of blood T cell repertoires in COVID-19. Assay used: immunoSEQ multiplex PCR; TCRdb lists only in-frame clones, some missing. There are under 90,000 clones in the sample; around nine tenths occur only once, and roughly 3.1% lies in the top ten. Sequencing was done on a sample of peripheral blood. The source is a woman in her 50s with COVID-19, enrolled during active disease.

For the CDR3, the DNA is TGTGCCAGCAGCTCCGGGACTAGAACGCAGTATTTT. It specifies CASSSGTRTQYF. The chain recombines TRBV14 with TRBJ2-3; TRBD2 aligns across 8 bases. Germline V lookup: CDR1 SGHDN, CDR2 FVKESK. The J segment lost 9 bases and the V segment lost 5 bases, leaving 4 bases of the junction unmatched. This CDR3 is built from 12 residues.

The CDR3: CASSDPTGSNTGELFF. CDR3 in DNA: TGTGCCAGCAGTGATCCGACAGGATCGAACACCGGGGAGCTGTTTTTT. The rearrangement links TRBV2 to TRBJ2-2, with D perhaps matching TRBD1 (6 bases). The CDR3 runs 16 residues. Trimming removed 3 bases at V and 0 bases at J, with 11 bases between. Germline CDR1 and CDR2: SNHLY and FYNNEI. Together with reference TRBV2 and TRBJ2-2, the CDR3 gives the full variable domain: EPEVTQTPSHQVTQMGQEVILRCVPISNHLYFYWYRQILGQKVEFLVSFYNNEISEKSEIFDDQFSVERPDGSNFTLKIRSTKLEDSAMYFCASSDPTGSNTGELFFGEGSRLTVL.

The chain's CDR3 is CASSLADNEQFF. DNA for the CDR3: TGTGCCAGCAGCTTGGCTGACAATGAGCAGTTCTTC. J is TRBJ2-1 and V is TRBV5-6, with no clear D. The V and J ends lost 0 bases and 5 bases respectively, with 3 bases between them. Germline V lookup: CDR1 SGHDT, CDR2 YYEEEE. The CDR3 spans 12 residues.

The chain carries TRBV3-1 (or the pseudogene TRBV3-2) and TRBJ2-5, with 8 bases aligning to TRBD2. CDR1 and CDR2 from the germline V gene are LGHDT and YNNKEL (reference sequence). This CDR3 spans 16 amino acids. J lost 5 bases, V lost 4 bases, and 12 bases had no gene match. The CDR3 coding sequence is TGTGCCAGCAGCCCCCTAGGGGCGGGAGGAAGTGAGACCCAGTACTTC. This sequence encodes CASSPLGAGGSETQYF.

The V and J genes are TRBV5-1 and TRBJ1-3; TRBD1 is a possible D gene (6 bases). V lost 3 bases and J 0 bases, leaving 13 bases between the germline ends. CDR1 and CDR2 from the germline V gene are SGHRS and YFSETQ. This CDR3 has 16 amino acids. The CDR3 region has the DNA TGCGCCAGCAGCTCATCAGGGGACTACTCTGGAAACACCATATATTTT. This encodes CASSSSGDYSGNTIYF. Combining the CDR3 with reference TRBV5-1 and TRBJ1-3 gives the whole variable domain KAGVTQTPRYLIKTRGQQVTLSCSPISGHRSVSWYQQTPGQGLQFLFEYFSETQRNKGNFPGRFSGRQFSNSRSEMNVSTLELGDSALYLCASSSSGDYSGNTIYFGEGSWLTVV.

The rearrangement uses TRBV24-1 and TRBJ1-5, with 10 nucleotides matching TRBD1. This CDR3 is built from 16 residues. CDR1 is KGHDR and CDR2 is SFDVKD in the germline V gene. J lost 6 bases, V lost 4 bases, and 8 bases had no gene match. CDR3 protein: CATSEGGTGVRQPQHF. The CDR3 region has the DNA TGTGCCACCAGTGAGGGGGGGACAGGGGTTCGTCAGCCCCAGCATTTT.

This chain uses TRBV30 with TRBJ1-4; D not certain. The CDR3 runs 15 residues. The germline V gene has CDR1 GTSNPN and CDR2 SVGIG (reference sequence). Trimming removed 2 bases from V and 5 bases from J, with 15 bases in between. Here the CDR3 reads CAWSTRTGGNEKLFF. Written as DNA, the CDR3 is TGTGCCTGGAGTACTCGGACGGGAGGGAATGAAAAACTGTTTTTT.

The CDR3 coding sequence is TGTGCCAGCAGAATTGGACAGTTTAACACTGAAGCTTTCTTT. It encodes CASRIGQFNTEAFF. The rearrangement uses TRBV6-6 and TRBJ1-1, with D possibly being TRBD1 (6 bases). Between the trimmed V and J ends, which lost 6 bases and 2 bases, there was a span of 13 bases. Per germline, CDR1 MNHNY and CDR2 SVGAGI (reference sequence). This CDR3 comprises 14 residues.

The chain employs TRBV19 and TRBJ2-4; 9 bases fit TRBD2. CDR3 length: 17 amino acids. CDR1 LNHDA and CDR2 SQIVND come from the germline V gene (reference sequence). V gave up 9 bases and J gave up 0 bases; unmatched junction bases: 12. The CDR3 reads CASHHGEREVAKNIQYF. CDR3 nucleotide sequence: TGTGCCAGCCACCATGGGGAGCGGGAGGTAGCCAAAAACATTCAGTACTTC.

The V and J genes are TRBV18 and TRBJ1-1; D perhaps matches TRBD1 (5 bases). This CDR3 region has 17 residues. CDR1 is KGHSH and CDR2 is LQKENI in the germline V gene. V lost 4 bases and J lost 0, with 18 bases in between. Written as DNA, the CDR3 is TGTGCCAGCTCACTTATTGAAATGTACAGGCTGAACACTGAAGCTTTCTTT. Translation: CASSLIEMYRLNTEAFF.

The V and J genes are TRBV10-3 and TRBJ1-2; TRBD1 aligns across 7 bases. CDR3 length: 13 amino acids. Trimming took 6 bases from V and 5 from J; bases not matched to a gene: 6. CDR1 and CDR2 (germline): ENHRY, SYGVKD. CDR3 bases: TGTGCCATCAGACTCGGGACAGATTATGGCTACACCTTC. This sequence encodes CAIRLGTDYGYTF.

The gene calls are TRBV4-3 and TRBJ2-3, with 8 nucleotides matching TRBD1. The junction had 4 bases not matched to a gene; V was cut back by 1 base and J by 4 bases. The CDR3 is 15 residues long. CDR1 and CDR2 from the germline V gene are LGHNA and YSLEER. The CDR3 sequence: CASSQVTGASDTQYF. CDR3 coding DNA: TGCGCCAGCAGCCAAGTGACAGGGGCCTCAGATACGCAGTATTTT.

This chain connects TRBV29-1 to TRBJ2-2, with TRBD2 identical over 7 bases. Germline lookup yields CDR1 SQVTM and CDR2 ANQGSEA. Trimming removed 4 bases from V and 2 bases from J; junction bases left unmatched: 4. This CDR3 comprises 14 residues. CDR3 coding DNA: TGCAGCGTTGGGGGAGGGCCTAACACCGGGGAGCTGTTTTTT. It specifies CSVGGGPNTGELFF.

This clone was counted a single time. Here the CDR3 DNA reads TGCGCCAGCAGCCACCCGGGACAGGGGAATGAAAAACTGTTTTTT. Translating gives CASSHPGQGNEKLFF. The chain recombines TRBV4-1 with TRBJ1-4; 10 bases agree with TRBD1. Germline values: CDR1 MGHRA, CDR2 YSYEKL. V shed 3 bases, J shed 5 bases, and the junction held 3 bases outside the gene matches. CDR3 length: 15 residues.

This chain connects TRBV28 to TRBJ2-7; TRBD1 agrees at 8 bases. This CDR3 is built from 14 residues. With V trimmed by 3 bases and J by 6 bases, 7 bases remained unmatched. Germline lookup yields CDR1 MDHEN and CDR2 SYDVKM. The CDR3 here is CASSLDRVLLEQYF. For the CDR3, the DNA is TGTGCCAGCAGTTTGGACAGGGTCCTCCTCGAGCAGTACTTC.

The chain links TRBV5-4 to TRBJ2-3; 10 nucleotides align to TRBD2. Unmatched junction bases numbered 3, after V lost 3 bases and J lost 2 bases. The CDR3 has 15 amino acids. The V gene's germline CDR1 is SGHNT and CDR2 YYREEE (reference sequence). CDR3 protein: CASSSLAGNTDTQYF. The CDR3 DNA follows: TGTGCCAGCAGCTCACTAGCGGGAAACACAGATACGCAGTATTTT.

This clone was detected a few times. The chain couples TRBV12-3 or TRBV12-4 to TRBJ2-7; no clear D. This CDR3 is built from 12 residues. Deletions cut 2 bases from V and 5 bases from J, with 7 bases between. The CDR3 protein is CASSLTVNEQYF. The CDR3, as DNA: TGTGCCAGCAGTTTAACAGTCAACGAGCAGTACTTC.

This clone has a single count. CDR3 DNA sequence: TGTGCCAGCAGCCTTACTGGAGGTAACACTGAAGCTTTCTTT. It codes for CASSLTGGNTEAFF. The rearrangement links TRBV9 to TRBJ1-1, with D hard to call. V was clipped by 4 bases and J by 2 bases, with 12 bases between them. Germline assignment: CDR1 SGDLS and CDR2 YYNGEE. The CDR3 covers 14 residues.

The rearrangement joins TRBV9 to TRBJ2-7; no reliable D call. The CDR3 is made up of 12 amino acids. Trimming pared 0 bases from V and 6 bases from J, leaving 7 bases between. Germline-derived CDR1 and CDR2 are SGDLS and YYNGEE. The CDR3 protein is CASSVDVGEQYF. The CDR3 nucleotides read TGTGCCAGCAGCGTAGATGTCGGCGAGCAGTACTTC.

The chain uses TRBV4-1 and TRBJ2-7; 9 nucleotides agree with TRBD2. Germline loops: CDR1 MGHRA, CDR2 YSYEKL. The V gene end was trimmed by 1 base and the J gene end by 2 bases; junction bases not matched to a gene: 3. The CDR3 has 15 amino acids. CDR3 protein: CASSQGLAETYEQYF. For the CDR3, the DNA is TGCGCCAGCAGCCAAGGACTAGCGGAAACCTACGAGCAGTACTTC.

This clone was counted only a few times. The chain recombines TRBV19 with TRBJ2-2, with D perhaps matching TRBD1 (5 bases). The V end lost 1 base, the J end lost 0 bases, and 9 bases lay between the germline ends. In germline, CDR1 is LNHDA, CDR2 SQIVND (reference sequence). This CDR3 comprises 16 residues. The DNA of the CDR3 is TGTGCCAGTAGTATAGGACAGACCGCGAACACCGGGGAGCTGTTTTTT. Translating gives CASSIGQTANTGELFF.

Written as DNA, the CDR3 is TGTGCCAGCAGCTTTGAACAGGGGACCAGGACCACCTACGAGCAGTACTTC. Protein: CASSFEQGTRTTYEQYF. The chain has TRBV7-8 and TRBJ2-7; 7 bases line up with TRBD1. The CDR3 covers 17 residues. The germline gives CDR1 SGHVS, CDR2 FQNEAQ. Trimming removed 3 bases from V and 2 bases from J; junction bases left unmatched: 13. The full variable domain, with the rest looked up from reference TRBV7-8 and TRBJ2-7, is GAGVSQSPRYKVAKRGQDVALRCDPISGHVSLFWYQQALGQGPEFLTYFQNEAQLDKSGLPSDRFFAERPEGSVSTLKIQRTQQEDSAVYLCASSFEQGTRTTYEQYFGPGTRLTVT.

The chain couples TRBV27 to TRBJ1-1; D is undetermined. Germline assignment: CDR1 MNHEY and CDR2 SMNVEV (reference sequence). The CDR3 extends over 16 amino acids. V gave up 8 bases and J gave up 5 bases, with 24 bases separating them. The CDR3 loop is CASYPLARGRYTEAFF. CDR3 bases: TGTGCCAGCTACCCCCTTGCGCGGGGAAGATATACTGAAGCTTTCTTT.

As concerns this clone: This specimen includes other DNA sequences encoding the same CDR3. This chain joins TRBV18 and TRBJ1-2, with 7 bases fitting TRBD1. The trim removed 11 bases at V and 3 bases at J, leaving 6 bases unmatched. This CDR3 is built from 12 residues. CDR1 and CDR2 from the germline V gene are KGHSH and LQKENI. The CDR3 region is CAGTTGDYGYTF. The CDR3 DNA is TGTGCCGGAACAACAGGGGACTATGGCTACACCTTC.

The CDR3 DNA sequence: TGTGCCAGCAGCCAAGATCCCCGCATGGGGGCCCCCTATGGCTACACCTTC. The encoded protein is CASSQDPRMGAPYGYTF. The chain joins TRBV4-2 to TRBJ1-2; maybe TRBD1 (6 bases). This CDR3 contains 17 residues. V was clipped by 0 bases and J by 4 bases, with 18 bases between them. Germline V gene sequence: CDR1 LGHNA, CDR2 YNFKEQ.